The sequence of this TCR beta chain was determined in a study of blood T cell repertoires in COVID-19. At the level of the study: Nucleic acid was either cDNA or gDNA, and it came from T cells, B-cell-depleted T cells, or PBMCs.

CDR1 MGHRA and CDR2 YSYEKL come from the germline V gene. The length of the CDR3 is 14 residues. V shed 8 bases, J shed 4 bases, and the junction held 4 bases outside the gene matches. In the authors' workflow: Amplification of reference gene primers provided the estimated nucleated cell counts. TCRdb's table, derived via immunoSEQ multiplex PCR, lists solely in-frame clones and lacks some. Clone size and V and J calls were adopted from that table, with D and trimming inferred from the DNA. This sample yields some 330,000 clones, of which 85% to 90% are seen a single time; less than 4.5% belongs to the top ten. A single count supports this clone. Categorization into cohorts depended on clinical history that participants reported.

V is TRBV4-1 and J is TRBJ2-1; TRBD1 aligns across 11 bases. The receptor was isolated from a young man who had recovered from COVID-19. Material: PBMCs or T cells enriched from blood (not recorded which). The CDR3 here is CASGQGAVYNEQFF. In nucleotides, the CDR3 is TGCGCCAGCGGACAGGGGGCGGTTTACAATGAGCAGTTCTTC.